The 6 T cell receptor beta chains below all came from one sample that was sequenced in a study of T cell clonality in common variable immunodeficiency. Sequencing used immunoSEQ multiplex PCR; TCRdb keeps in-frame clones, though not all of them. The specimen has about 64,000 clones, none found just once. Material for sequencing was peripheral blood mononuclear cells. These receptors were taken from a person aged 18 to 75 in good health.

This clone was observed many times. The DNA read from the CDR3 is TGTGCCTACGTCAAGACAGGGGGTATTTCCGATGAG. Its translation: CAYVKTGGISDE. The entire CDR3 protein reads CAYVKTGGISDEQFF. The chain has TRBV30 and TRBJ2-1, with 9 bases fitting TRBD1. The sequenced fragment ends 3 residues before the CDR3 boundary, so the rest is inferred from the germline J gene. Trimming took 7 bases from V and 8 from J; bases not matched to a gene: 15. The length of the CDR3 is 15 residues. CDR1 is GTSNPN and CDR2 is SVGIG in the germline V gene (reference sequence).

As regards this clone: Read coverage stops 3 residues before the CDR3 terminus; the germline J gene supplies the remainder. The V gene is TRBV20-1, the J gene TRBJ2-7; 11 bases are shared with TRBD2. The ends lost 5 bases at V and 0 bases at J; junction bases unmatched: 9. Per germline, CDR1 DFQATT and CDR2 SNEGSKA (reference sequence). This CDR3 region has 16 residues. The CDR3 region is CSAVTLAGGDSYEQYF. Partial CDR3 DNA: TGCAGTGCTGTAACGTTAGCGGGGGGGGACTCCTACGAG.

In this sample, this clone turned up many times. The read terminates 3 residues before the CDR3 end, so the remaining end is supplied by the germline J gene. The chain combines TRBV5-1 with TRBJ2-1, with D uncertain. The CDR3 extends over 14 amino acids. Trimming removed 0 bases at V and 1 base at J, with 5 bases between. Germline-derived CDR1 and CDR2 are SGHRS and YFSETQ. The covered CDR3 bases are TGCGCCAGCAGCTTGGATCAGTCCTACAATGAG. It is translated as CASSLDQSYNE. The full CDR3 reads CASSLDQSYNEQFF.

This clone was recorded a few times. The read ends 3 residues early relative to the CDR3; the germline J gene fills the gap. This specimen includes other DNA sequences encoding the same CDR3. V is TRBV5-1 and J is TRBJ1-1; TRBD1 agrees at 7 bases. The junction had 10 bases not matched to a gene; V was cut back by 5 bases and J by 0 bases. Per germline, CDR1 SGHRS and CDR2 YFSETQ. The CDR3 totals 16 residues. The DNA read from the CDR3 is TGCGCCAGCAGTGGGACCAGACAGGGATTGAACACTGAA. It encodes CASSGTRQGLNTE. The full CDR3 sequence reads CASSGTRQGLNTEAFF.

This clone was counted ten times or more. Read sequence stops 3 residues before the CDR3 end, and the germline J gene provides the missing end. The gene calls are TRBV10-3 and TRBJ1-1; maybe TRBD1 (6 bases). The germline V and J ends were trimmed by 4 bases and 1 base, with 13 bases remaining between them. The CDR3 loop spans 15 amino acids. The germline CDR1 and CDR2 sequences are ENHRY and SYGVKD. The covered CDR3 bases are TGTGCCATCAGTGGTCCTAGGACAGAGAACACTGAA. Its translation: CAISGPRTENTE. In full, the CDR3 is CAISGPRTENTEAFF.

This clone has ten or more counts. Possible read error: a much larger clone is one base away. The read halts 3 residues ahead of the CDR3 end, with the missing end drawn from the germline J gene. The same CDR3 also results from other DNA sequences found in this sample. This chain connects TRBV20-1 to TRBJ1-3; possible D gene TRBD1, 5 bases. CDR3 length: 11 residues. CDR1 is DFQATT and CDR2 is SNEGSKA in the germline V gene (reference sequence). The CDR3 sequence is CSAHRKDTIYF. The CDR3 DNA, read in part, is TGCAGTGCTCACAGGAAAGACACG.